This TCR beta chain was retrieved from a study of T cell responses to AZD1222 COVID-19 vaccine. Study outcomes and limitations: Spike was spanned by vaccine-associated CD4 TCRs, with dominance at 160-218 and 743-854. Repertoire sampling was restricted to post-peak T cell response timepoints. The study identified only 6 or 7 AZD1222 recipients as seropositive at baseline. Donors, mostly white British, included more females; clonal diversity was possibly underestimated.

Generated by immunoSEQ multiplex PCR, the TCRdb table keeps only in-frame clones and is missing some. The sample has approximately 180,000 clones, 90% to 95% seen once; the top ten hold less than 4.5%. With regard to this clone: What it recognizes is unknown.

V dropped 2 bases and J dropped 2; count of bases not matched to a gene: 5. This CDR3 comprises 15 residues. Germline V CDR1 and CDR2: PRHDT, FYEKMQ (reference sequence). The gene calls are TRBV13 and TRBJ2-7; 8 positions agree with TRBD1. This material consisted of peripheral blood, taken 28 days after the second dose of the MenACWY control vaccine. The clonotype was recovered from an adult who received the MenACWY meningococcal vaccine as a control. The CDR3 region is CASSLRDRYPYEQYF. In DNA form, the CDR3 reads TGTGCCAGCAGCTTAAGGGACAGGTACCCCTACGAGCAGTACTTC.